The rows below give T cell receptor beta chains drawn from one sample of a study of blood T cells in healthy people across ages. TCRdb passed the 5' RACE reads through MiXCR, listing each CDR3 protein once. The table includes roughly 2 million distinct CDR3 sequences, around half detected once. Material for sequencing was blood. Source of these receptors: a woman aged 40 to 50 in good health. CDR3s include the opening cysteine and the closing phenylalanine or tryptophan. The D gene is left open where the match is weak.

J	V	D	CDR3
TRBJ2-3	TRBV7-2	.	CASSFSRSSTDTQYF
TRBJ2-7	TRBV29-1	.	CSVLGGVYEQYF
TRBJ2-5	TRBV2	.	CASSASAADEQYF
TRBJ2-5	TRBV5-6	.	CASSLDRKTQYF
TRBJ2-1	TRBV3-1	.	CASSQDLSVYNEQFF
TRBJ2-3	TRBV3-1	.	CGSSHLRGGGTDTQYF
TRBJ2-4	TRBV7-8	.	CASGASRTQYF
TRBJ1-5	TRBV20-1	TRBD1	CSALTGGEVYQPQHF
TRBJ2-5	TRBV6-5	TRBD1	CASGSRGILGQYF
TRBJ2-7	TRBV4-1	TRBD1	CASSQTRTGDSYEQYF
TRBJ2-3	TRBV9	.	CASSVGPTDTQYF
TRBJ2-3	TRBV28	TRBD2	CASSLGVGVGGASDTQYF
TRBJ2-7	TRBV6-2/TRBV6-3	.	CASKDRTYSYEQYF
TRBJ2-1	TRBV4-3	.	CASSRGTASYNEQFF
TRBJ2-6	TRBV5-1	TRBD1	CASSLSSDRGLTGANVLTF
TRBJ1-2	TRBV29-1	TRBD1	CSVGQTGRVQSLYGYTF
TRBJ2-6	TRBV19	TRBD2	CASSRTSGGAAGANVLTF
TRBJ1-6	TRBV4-3	TRBD1	CASSQDTGQGAGPLHF
TRBJ2-1	TRBV20-1	.	CSAIVRESHNEQFF
TRBJ2-1	TRBV7-2	TRBD2	CASSVSTSGGTYNEQFF
TRBJ2-3	TRBV15	.	CATSRARTSTDTQYF
TRBJ1-2	TRBV28	.	CASSPQANGYTF
TRBJ2-7	TRBV28	TRBD1	CASSLRPGGFDEQYF
.	TRBV28	TRBD1	CASSLKLGQGASGYEQYF
TRBJ1-2	TRBV20-1	.	CSARERLHYGYTF
TRBJ1-1	TRBV18	.	CASSVGPRRDTEAFF
TRBJ2-1	TRBV24-1	.	CATSDLRDSTYNEQFF
TRBJ2-7	TRBV5-6	.	CASSPLSVPTYEQYF
TRBJ2-3	TRBV9	.	CASSVGLASSTDTQYF
TRBJ2-7	TRBV7-2	.	CASSAEFSYEQYF
TRBJ2-5	TRBV12-3/TRBV12-4	.	CASSPWDPKETQYF
TRBJ2-1	TRBV9	.	CASSVGGSGRTSYNEQFF
TRBJ2-1	TRBV2	.	CASRAHRTDSSEQFF
TRBJ2-6	TRBV20-1	.	CSARVQRRDRQSGANVLTF
.	TRBV3-1	TRBD2	CASSQRSGGVETQYF
TRBJ2-5	TRBV12-3/TRBV12-4	.	CASSLVDGTQYF
TRBJ2-1	TRBV14	.	CASSQVLHGLSSYNEQFF
TRBJ2-1	TRBV28	.	CASTTLRDSLGETQFF
TRBJ2-3	TRBV6-5	.	CASSYTGTPSTDTQYF
TRBJ2-3	TRBV10-3	TRBD2	CASQAGGTDTQYF
TRBJ2-3	TRBV24-1	.	CATSKIVGDTQYF
TRBJ2-5	TRBV6-2/TRBV6-3	.	CATSDEEETQYF
TRBJ1-6	TRBV4-3	.	CASSQDARVYNSPLHF